These 31 T cell receptor beta chains originate from one sample sequenced in a study of blood T cell repertoires in COVID-19. Sequencing was performed with immunoSEQ multiplex PCR; in TCRdb, only in-frame clones are kept and a portion is missing. Of 170,000 or so clones listed, 86% were seen once; the top ten hold 5.5% to 7%. What was sequenced was peripheral blood. The receptors derive from a man in his forties or fifties with active or convalescent COVID-19.

This chain links TRBV6-2 or TRBV6-3 with TRBJ2-1; tentative D call: TRBD2 (6 bases). With 4 bases removed from V and 3 bases from J, the gap between germline ends came to 7 bases. The CDR3 runs 13 residues. CDR1 and CDR2 from the germline V gene are MNHEY and SVGEGT. The CDR3 nucleotides are TGTGCCAGCAGTTGGACTAACTACAATGAGCAGTTCTTC. This codes for CASSWTNYNEQFF.

Only one count was recorded for this clone. V and J are TRBV7-8 and TRBJ2-3, with TRBD2 identical over 7 bases. J was trimmed by 0 bases and V by 5 bases; bases with no gene match: 8. Germline-derived CDR1 and CDR2 are SGHVS and FQNEAQ. The CDR3 consists of 16 residues. Here the CDR3 DNA reads TGTGCCAGCAGCCCTTTATGGGGGGGGAGCACAGATACGCAGTATTTT. This gives the protein CASSPLWGGSTDTQYF.

The chain combines TRBV27 with TRBJ2-7; 10 bases align to TRBD1. The CDR3 sequence is 15 residues long. Trimming removed 6 bases from V and 3 bases from J; junction bases left unmatched: 8. In germline, CDR1 is MNHEY, CDR2 SMNVEV (reference sequence). The CDR3 protein is CASSSGQGVLYEQYF. The CDR3 DNA reads as TGTGCCAGCAGCTCCGGACAGGGGGTTCTCTACGAGCAGTACTTC.

The chain combines TRBV4-2 with TRBJ2-3; possible D gene TRBD2, 6 bases. Trimming took 4 bases from V and 0 from J, leaving 14 bases between them. This CDR3 is built from 16 residues. CDR1 is LGHNA, CDR2 YNFKEQ, per germline. CDR3 loop: CASSPGSGLSTDTQYF. For the CDR3, the DNA is TGTGCCAGCAGCCCTGGTAGCGGACTAAGCACAGATACGCAGTATTTT.

The chain employs TRBV9 and TRBJ1-1; possibly TRBD1 for D (6 bases). CDR1 is SGDLS, CDR2 YYNGEE, per germline. Trimming removed 0 bases at V and 1 base at J, with 13 bases between. This CDR3 contains 16 residues. The CDR3 DNA follows: TGTGCCAGCAGCGTAGCCGGTCGGGGGGCGAACACTGAAGCTTTCTTT. Translated: CASSVAGRGANTEAFF.

The chain is built from TRBV5-6 and TRBJ2-1, with 7 bases fitting TRBD2. V was clipped by 0 bases and J by 6 bases; unmatched bases: 9. CDR1 is SGHDT and CDR2 is YYEEEE in the germline V gene. The CDR3 sequence is 16 residues long. CDR3 bases: TGTGCCAGCAGCTTGGGGGCGGGAGAACTTTCCAATGAGCAGTTCTTC. Translating gives CASSLGAGELSNEQFF.

The DNA for the CDR3 is TGTGCCACTTCCGGGACTAGAGTGAAGAATGAGCAGTTCTTC. It translates to CATSGTRVKNEQFF. The chain has TRBV2 and TRBJ2-1, with TRBD2 matching 8 bases. Per the germline V gene, CDR1 is SNHLY and CDR2 is FYNNEI. This CDR3 has 14 amino acids. The V segment lost 10 bases and the J segment 7 bases; nucleotides outside the gene matches: 12. Filled out from reference TRBV2 and TRBJ2-1, the complete variable domain reads EPEVTQTPSHQVTQMGQEVILRCVPISNHLYFYWYRQILGQKVEFLVSFYNNEISEKSEIFDDQFSVERPDGSNFTLKIRSTKLEDSAMYFCATSGTRVKNEQFFGPGTRLTVL.

This clone was seen just once. The genes are TRBV28 and TRBJ1-5; D may be TRBD1 (5 bases). Trimming removed 3 bases at V and 4 bases at J, with 13 bases between. The germline CDR1 and CDR2 sequences are MDHEN and SYDVKM. The CDR3 spans 15 residues. CDR3 nucleotides: TGTGCCAGCAGTTTTGTCGGGACTCAAAATCAGCCCCAGCATTTT. As protein: CASSFVGTQNQPQHF.

J is TRBJ2-1 and V is TRBV6-2 or TRBV6-3; possible D gene TRBD2, 5 bases. The germline V gene has CDR1 MNHEY and CDR2 SVGEGT. Trimming pared 0 bases from V and 10 bases from J, leaving 31 bases between. The CDR3 totals 20 residues. The CDR3 loop is CASSYSKGPPIGNLGEEQFF. The CDR3 coding sequence is TGTGCCAGCAGTTACTCGAAGGGCCCGCCGATTGGGAATCTCGGGGAAGAGCAGTTCTTC.

The chain combines TRBV5-6 with TRBJ2-7; D gene uncertain. CDR1 and CDR2 from the germline V gene are SGHDT and YYEEEE. The CDR3 is 13 residues long. Trimming left V 2 bases short and J 2 bases short, with 8 bases between. CDR3 protein: CASSFVLTYEQYF. The CDR3 DNA follows: TGTGCCAGCAGCTTCGTACTTACCTACGAGCAGTACTTC.

The V call is TRBV5-1, the J call TRBJ2-3; D ambiguous. Germline V CDR1 and CDR2: SGHRS, YFSETQ. The CDR3 length is 14 residues. Trimming took off 2 bases at V and 2 bases at J, with 9 bases between the two ends. The DNA for the CDR3 is TGCGCCAGCAGCTTCGCTACGAACACAGATACGCAGTATTTT. This gives the protein CASSFATNTDTQYF.

The chain links TRBV5-1 to TRBJ2-5; the match to TRBD2 covers 9 bases. Losses at the gene ends were 0 bases for V and 5 bases for J; bases not matched to a gene: 11. The CDR3 spans 17 residues. The germline gives CDR1 SGHRS, CDR2 YFSETQ. The CDR3 DNA reads as TGCGCCAGCAGCTTGGCCAAGGCTAGCGGGAAGGTTGAGACCCAGTACTTC. It is translated as CASSLAKASGKVETQYF.

The chain is built from TRBV6-5 and TRBJ2-3; D possibly corresponds to TRBD2 (5 bases). CDR3 length: 12 amino acids. The V end was cut by 8 bases, the J end by 4 bases, with 10 bases between. Germline V gene sequence: CDR1 MNHEY, CDR2 SVGAGI. CDR3 sequence (DNA): TGTGCCAGCGACTACGCGCCAGATACGCAGTATTTT. This sequence encodes CASDYAPDTQYF.

A word on this clone: An end of the junction does not agree with germline; a read error may underlie this. This CDR3 reads CASSLRGTSIDTQYF. The CDR3 bases are TGCGCCAGCAGCTTGAGGGGGACAAGCATAGATACGCAGTATTTT. The chain joins TRBV5-1 to TRBJ2-3; possible D gene TRBD1, 6 bases. Germline V gene sequence: CDR1 SGHRS, CDR2 YFSETQ. CDR3 length: 15 amino acids.

This clone turned up a few times. The junction and the germline gene differ at one end; a read error may be behind it. V is TRBV7-3 and J is TRBJ1-1, with D hard to call. Germline CDR1 is SGHTA and CDR2 is FQGTGA. The length of the CDR3 is 12 residues. In nucleotides, the CDR3 is TGTGCCAGCAGCTTGAACCTATATCGGACTAACTTT. It codes for CASSLNLYRTNF.

V is TRBV5-1 and J is TRBJ2-2, with 10 positions matching TRBD2. The V segment lost 0 bases and the J segment 0 bases; nucleotides outside the gene matches: 2. CDR1 and CDR2 from the germline V gene are SGHRS and YFSETQ. The CDR3 has 17 amino acids. The CDR3 nucleotides read TGCGCCAGCAGCTTGGGGACTAGCGGTTCGAACACCGGGGAGCTGTTTTTT. As protein: CASSLGTSGSNTGELFF.

The chain employs TRBV12-5 and TRBJ2-7; no reliable D call. V shed 2 bases and J shed 7 bases, with 12 bases lying between them. The CDR3 is 13 amino acids. CDR1 and CDR2 (germline): LGHNT, FRNRAP. The DNA of the CDR3 is TGTGCTAGTGGTTTGAATCCGAGCCTGGAGCAGTACTTC. This encodes CASGLNPSLEQYF.

The chain links TRBV24-1 to TRBJ1-5; 7 bases map to TRBD1. The V gene end was trimmed by 12 bases and the J gene end by 5 bases; junction bases not matched to a gene: 9. CDR3 size: 13 residues. CDR1 is KGHDR and CDR2 is SFDVKD in the germline V gene. The CDR3 here is CASRQGPYQPQHF. CDR3 bases: TGTGCCTCTAGACAGGGACCTTATCAGCCCCAGCATTTT.

This chain connects TRBV24-1 to TRBJ2-1; 12 nucleotides agree with TRBD2. Trimming at V came to 4 bases and at J to 7 bases, leaving 10 bases not matched to a gene. Germline CDR1 reads KGHDR; CDR2 reads SFDVKD. The CDR3 consists of 17 residues. CDR3 sequence: CATSERFLAGGRNEQFF. CDR3 bases: TGTGCCACCAGTGAGAGATTTCTAGCGGGGGGGCGTAATGAGCAGTTCTTC.

This chain connects TRBV5-1 to TRBJ2-7, with 7 positions matching TRBD2. The CDR3 is 15 amino acids. Germline CDR1 is SGHRS and CDR2 is YFSETQ. The V and J ends lost 0 bases and 6 bases, in that order; junction bases with no gene match: 9. In nucleotides, the CDR3 is TGCGCCAGCAGCTTGGCCGGGGGGAGGGGAAGCGAGCAGTACTTC. Protein product: CASSLAGGRGSEQYF.

V is TRBV11-2 and J is TRBJ2-5; 7 bases match TRBD1. Unmatched junction bases numbered 3, after V lost 4 bases and J lost 4 bases. This CDR3 comprises 13 residues. Looked up from germline, CDR1 is SGHAT and CDR2 is FQNNGV. CDR3 DNA sequence: TGTGCCAGCAGCTCCTACAGGGGAGAGACCCAGTACTTC. It yields the protein CASSSYRGETQYF.

The chain joins TRBV24-1 to TRBJ1-4; 9 positions match TRBD1. With V trimmed by 4 bases and J by 13 bases, 12 bases remained unmatched. This CDR3 contains 15 residues. The V gene's germline CDR1 is KGHDR and CDR2 SFDVKD. Here the CDR3 reads CATSDHRGTGTRLFF. As DNA, the CDR3 is TGTGCCACCAGTGACCACCGCGGGACAGGGACTCGACTGTTTTTT.

The chain has TRBV10-3 and TRBJ2-7; 8 bases agree with TRBD2. The CDR3 length is 18 residues. CDR1 and CDR2 from the germline V gene are ENHRY and SYGVKD. V dropped 5 bases and J dropped 4; count of bases not matched to a gene: 19. The CDR3 DNA reads as TGTGCCATCAGTACCGGGACTAGAGGCCCCAGTAGAAGATACGAGCAGTACTTC. Translating gives CAISTGTRGPSRRYEQYF.

The chain links TRBV7-2 to TRBJ1-1; perhaps TRBD1 as D (6 bases). Germline V gene sequence: CDR1 SGHTA, CDR2 FQGNSA. This CDR3 has 15 residues. Between the trimmed V and J ends, which lost 5 bases and 1 base, there was a span of 14 bases. The CDR3 sequence is CASSPLGGQNTEAFF. The CDR3 coding sequence is TGTGCCAGCAGCCCCCTCGGGGGGCAGAACACTGAAGCTTTCTTT.

J is TRBJ1-3 and V is TRBV2; D is ambiguous. The CDR3 consists of 13 residues. Trimming cost V 8 bases and J 3 bases, with 11 bases left between them. From germline, CDR1 is SNHLY and CDR2 FYNNEI. CDR3 sequence (DNA): TGTGCCAGCCTTACCTTAGATGGAAACACCATATATTTT. Translation: CASLTLDGNTIYF.

The chain combines TRBV7-2 with TRBJ1-3; D is unresolved. The CDR3 length is 13 residues. V lost 3 bases, J lost 3 bases, and 6 bases lay in between. Germline V lookup: CDR1 SGHTA, CDR2 FQGNSA. CDR3 in DNA: TGTGCCAGCAGCTTCCGGGATGGAAACACCATATATTTT. Its translation: CASSFRDGNTIYF.

This rearrangement joins TRBV28 to TRBJ1-2; TRBD1 matches at 10 bases. The germline V gene encodes CDR1 MDHEN and CDR2 SYDVKM. The ends lost 7 bases at V and 2 bases at J; junction bases unmatched: 4. The CDR3 sequence is 14 residues long. The CDR3 DNA is TGTGCCAGCAAACGACAGGGGGCGAACTATGGCTACACCTTC. Protein: CASKRQGANYGYTF.

The chain couples TRBV4-2 to TRBJ2-4, with TRBD1 matching 8 bases. The germline gives CDR1 LGHNA, CDR2 YNFKEQ. The CDR3 contains 16 residues. The junction had 10 bases not matched to a gene; V was cut back by 3 bases and J by 6 bases. The CDR3 DNA reads as TGTGCCAGCAGCCAGCCTGGACAGGGTCCGGGAAACATTCAGTACTTC. Translating it yields CASSQPGQGPGNIQYF.

A single count supports this clone. This chain connects TRBV6-1 to TRBJ2-7; tentatively, D is TRBD2 (7 bases). The germline V and J ends were trimmed by 1 base and 11 bases, with 18 bases remaining between them. The length of the CDR3 is 14 residues. The V gene's germline CDR1 is MNHNS and CDR2 SASEGT. CDR3 protein: CASSEEVRGAQEYF. The CDR3 bases are TGTGCCAGCAGTGAAGAGGTTCGGGGGGCCCAGGAGTACTTC.

The chain uses TRBV19 and TRBJ1-2; unclear D gene. Germline CDR1 LNHDA, CDR2 SQIVND (reference sequence). Trimming cost V 7 bases and J 4 bases, with 13 bases left between them. This CDR3 is 13 amino acids long. CDR3 sequence: CASNSRRGYGYTF. DNA for the CDR3: TGTGCCAGTAACTCCAGGCGGGGCTATGGCTACACCTTC. The complete variable domain, with remaining parts taken from reference TRBV19 and TRBJ1-2, reads DGGITQSPKYLFRKEGQNVTLSCEQNLNHDAMYWYRQDPGQGLRLIYYSQIVNDFQKGDIAEGYSVSREKKESFPLTVTSAQKNPTAFYLCASNSRRGYGYTFGSGTRLTVV.

The chain couples TRBV5-4 to TRBJ2-3, with 14 bases that match TRBD2. This CDR3 is 17 amino acids long. Germline V gene data show CDR1 as SGHNT and CDR2 as YYREEE (reference sequence). V lost 8 bases and J lost 2; bases outside the gene matches: 10. This CDR3 is CASTPGTSGGNTDTQYF. The DNA of the CDR3 is TGTGCCAGTACCCCCGGGACTAGCGGGGGAAACACAGATACGCAGTATTTT.